The T cell receptor (beta chain) under discussion was sequenced for a study of metastatic and nonmetastatic thyroid tumors. Background on the study: A comparison of repertoires was made across blood and tumor or nodule tissue from malignant and benign thyroid patients. Study-wide results and limits: TCR beta diversity was reportedly significantly higher in malignant thyroid tumors than benign nodules, in blood and tumor.

Prior to thyroid surgery, none of the patients had received any treatment. Source study methods: Researchers built a distant-metastasis classifier for papillary thyroid cancer that drew on CDR3 differences across clinicopathological groups. TCRdb ran MiXCR on the PCR reads. Here the V and J calls rest on TCRdb's processing, not on the authors' analysis. The sample lists about 30,000 clones, around a sixth seen once, with approximately 4% in the top ten. This clone was seen ten or more times. Its cognate antigen is unknown. This CDR3 spans 16 amino acids. The V gene's germline CDR1 is SGHRS and CDR2 YFSETQ. After removal of 6 bases from V and 1 base from J, the junction contained 7 bases not matched to a gene.

The specimen was blood. The TCR sequence derives from a female donor with papillary thyroid cancer or a benign thyroid nodule (not recorded which). Some clones in this sample may be carry-over from other donors' samples. This chain uses TRBV5-1 with TRBJ2-1; 10 bases line up with TRBD2. This CDR3 is CASTLAGGGSYNEQFF. The CDR3 DNA sequence: TGCGCCAGCACGTTAGCGGGAGGAGGGTCCTACAATGAGCAGTTCTTC.